Here is one T cell receptor (beta chain) with its context. Using immunoSEQ multiplex PCR, the repertoire was profiled, and TCRdb retains in-frame clones only, with some absent. The sample yields fewer than 3 million clones, 85% to 95% seen once. The source of the sample is a study of shared clonotypes between healthy human individuals. The junction had 5 bases not matched to a gene; V was cut back by 8 bases and J by 8 bases. The germline V gene encodes CDR1 WNHNN and CDR2 SYGVQD (reference sequence). This CDR3 region has 14 residues. The specimen sequenced was naive CD4+ T cells from PBMCs. The subset here: CD45RA+ positively selected. The TCR originated in a young man in good health. Some clones in this sample may be carry-over from other donors' samples. The chain uses TRBV10-1 and TRBJ2-2; TRBD2 matches at 13 bases. The CDR3 bases are TGCGCCAGCCGCGGACTAGCGGGAGATGGGGAGCTGTTTTTT. It codes for CASRGLAGDGELFF.